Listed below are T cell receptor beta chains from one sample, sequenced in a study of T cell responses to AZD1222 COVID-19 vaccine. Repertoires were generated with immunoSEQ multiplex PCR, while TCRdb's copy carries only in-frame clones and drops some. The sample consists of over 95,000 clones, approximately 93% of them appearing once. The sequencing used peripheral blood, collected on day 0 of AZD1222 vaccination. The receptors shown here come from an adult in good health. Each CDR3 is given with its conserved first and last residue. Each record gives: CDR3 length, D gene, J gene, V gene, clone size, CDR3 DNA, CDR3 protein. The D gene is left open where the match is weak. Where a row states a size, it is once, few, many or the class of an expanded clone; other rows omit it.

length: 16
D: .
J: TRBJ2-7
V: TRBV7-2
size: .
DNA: TGTGCCAGCAGCTTATTCGGAGGGGGCCCCTCCTACGAGCAGTACTTC
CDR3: CASSLFGGGPSYEQYF

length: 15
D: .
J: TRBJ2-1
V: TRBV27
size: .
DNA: TGTGCCAGCAGTTTTGGGGGGGGGCCCTTGAATGAGCAGTTCTTC
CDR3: CASSFGGGPLNEQFF

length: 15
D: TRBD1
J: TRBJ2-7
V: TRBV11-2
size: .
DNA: TGTGCCAGCAGCCATTCCCGCGCAGGGGGCTACGAGCAGTACTTC
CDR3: CASSHSRAGGYEQYF

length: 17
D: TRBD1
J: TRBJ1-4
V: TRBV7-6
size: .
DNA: TGTGCCAGCAGCTTAGTCAGGTCGGGACAGCCTAATGAAAAACTGTTTTTT
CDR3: CASSLVRSGQPNEKLFF

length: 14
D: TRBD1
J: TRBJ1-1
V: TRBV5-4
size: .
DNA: TGTGCCAGCAGCTTACAGGGGGGAGGGACTGAAGCTTTCTTT
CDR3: CASSLQGGGTEAFF

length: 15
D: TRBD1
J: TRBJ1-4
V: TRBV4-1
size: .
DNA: TGCGCCAGCAGCCAAGTTGGGACAGGGACTGAAAAACTGTTTTTT
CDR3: CASSQVGTGTEKLFF

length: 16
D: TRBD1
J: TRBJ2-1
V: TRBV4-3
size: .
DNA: TGCGCCAGCAGCCAAGGACAGGGGGCGCGCGGTGATGAGCAGTTCTTC
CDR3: CASSQGQGARGDEQFF

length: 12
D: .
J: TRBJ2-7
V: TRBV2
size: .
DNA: TGTGCCAGCAGTGAGACAAGGGGTTGGCAGTACTTC
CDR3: CASSETRGWQYF

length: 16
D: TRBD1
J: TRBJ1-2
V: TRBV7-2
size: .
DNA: TGTGCCAGCAGCTTTTCGCCGGGGACAGGAGGTAATGGCTACACCTTC
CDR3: CASSFSPGTGGNGYTF

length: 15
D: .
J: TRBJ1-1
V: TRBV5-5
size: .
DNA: TGTGCCAGCAGCTTTTTCCATGTTGGGGGACTTGAAGCTTTCTTT
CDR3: CASSFFHVGGLEAFF

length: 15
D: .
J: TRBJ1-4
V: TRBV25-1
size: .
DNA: TGTGCCAGCAGTGAATATTCCGAAACTAATGAAAAACTGTTTTTT
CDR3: CASSEYSETNEKLFF

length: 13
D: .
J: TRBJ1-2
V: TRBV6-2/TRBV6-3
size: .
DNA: TGTGCCAGCAGTTACGCGGGTCACTATGGCTACACCTTC
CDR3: CASSYAGHYGYTF

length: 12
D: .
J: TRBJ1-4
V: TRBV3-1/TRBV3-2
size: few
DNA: TGTGCCAGCAGCGGGGCAGGGGAAAAACTGTTTTTT
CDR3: CASSGAGEKLFF

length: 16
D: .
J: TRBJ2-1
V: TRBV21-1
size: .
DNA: TGTGCCAGCAGCATCCACTCCGAGGACGGGAGAAATGAGCAGTTCTTC
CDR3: CASSIHSEDGRNEQFF

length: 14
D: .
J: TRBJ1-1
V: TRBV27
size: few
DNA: TGTGCCAGCAGTTTAAGGACGGGGGCGCCAGGCCATTTCTTT
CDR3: CASSLRTGAPGHFF

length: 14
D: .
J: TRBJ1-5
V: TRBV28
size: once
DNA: TGTGCCAGCGGGAAGGGTTGGAGCAATCAGCCCCAGCATTTT
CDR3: CASGKGWSNQPQHF

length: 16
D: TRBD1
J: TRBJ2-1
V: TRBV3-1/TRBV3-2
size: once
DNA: TGTGCCAGCAGCCAATCTTTTGGACAGGGGTATAATGAGCAGTTCTTC
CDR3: CASSQSFGQGYNEQFF

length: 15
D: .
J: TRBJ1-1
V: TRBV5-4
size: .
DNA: TGTGCCAGCAGCTCTGGGCCCAGCATGAACACTGAAGCTTTCTTT
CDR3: CASSSGPSMNTEAFF

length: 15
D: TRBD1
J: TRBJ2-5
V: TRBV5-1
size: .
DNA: TGCGCCAGCAGCAATGACAGGGCCGCATGGGAGACCCAGTACTTC
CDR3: CASSNDRAAWETQYF

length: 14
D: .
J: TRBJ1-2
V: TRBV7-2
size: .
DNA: TGTGCCAGCAGCCTACAGGGTACCCTCTATGGCTACACCTTC
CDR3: CASSLQGTLYGYTF

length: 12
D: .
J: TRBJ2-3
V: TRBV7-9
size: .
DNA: TGTGCCAGCAGCTTGGGCACAGATACGCAGTATTTT
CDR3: CASSLGTDTQYF

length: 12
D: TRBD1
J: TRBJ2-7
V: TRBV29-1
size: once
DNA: TGCAGCGCTACGACAGGGGGCGACGAGCAGTACTTC
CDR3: CSATTGGDEQYF

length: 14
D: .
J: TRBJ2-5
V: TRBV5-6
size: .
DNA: TGTGCCAGCAGCTTTAAGTCCTTCGAAGAGACCCAGTACTTC
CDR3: CASSFKSFEETQYF

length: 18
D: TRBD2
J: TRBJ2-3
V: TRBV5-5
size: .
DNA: TGTGCCAGCAGCTTGTCTAGCGGGGGGTACCCTAGCACAGATACGCAGTATTTT
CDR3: CASSLSSGGYPSTDTQYF

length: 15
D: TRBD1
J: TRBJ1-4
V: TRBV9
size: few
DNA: TGTGCCAGCAGCGCAGAGACAGGGGGCGAGGAAAAACTGTTTTTT
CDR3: CASSAETGGEEKLFF

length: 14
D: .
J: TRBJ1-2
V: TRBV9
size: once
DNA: TGTGCCAGCAGCGTAGGTGACGGGAACTATGGCTACACCTTC
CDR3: CASSVGDGNYGYTF

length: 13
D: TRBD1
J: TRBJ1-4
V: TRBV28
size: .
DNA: TGTGCCACCCGACAGGGGGGAGGGGAAAAACTGTTTTTT
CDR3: CATRQGGGEKLFF

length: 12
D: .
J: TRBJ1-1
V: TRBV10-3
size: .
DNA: TGTGCCATCAGTGAGGTTGGGGTTGAAGCTTTCTTT
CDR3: CAISEVGVEAFF

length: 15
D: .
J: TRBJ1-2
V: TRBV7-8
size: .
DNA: TGTGCCAGCCAGGTGTCCCCGTTAGCTAACTATGGCTACACCTTC
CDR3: CASQVSPLANYGYTF

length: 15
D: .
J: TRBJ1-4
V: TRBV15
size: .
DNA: TGTGCCACCAGCAGAGTCGGGGGTCGGGATGAAAAACTGTTTTTT
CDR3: CATSRVGGRDEKLFF

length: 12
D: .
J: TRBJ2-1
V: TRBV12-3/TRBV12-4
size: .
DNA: TGTGCCAGCAGTTTCCGGTACAATGAGCAGTTCTTC
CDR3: CASSFRYNEQFF

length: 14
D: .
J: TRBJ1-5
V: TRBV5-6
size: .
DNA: TGTGCCAGCAGCCGTCTTGATAGCAATCAGCCCCAGCATTTT
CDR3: CASSRLDSNQPQHF

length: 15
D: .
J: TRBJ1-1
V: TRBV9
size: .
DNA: TGTGCCAGCAGCCATTCGACAGGCGGGAACACTGAAGCTTTCTTT
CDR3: CASSHSTGGNTEAFF

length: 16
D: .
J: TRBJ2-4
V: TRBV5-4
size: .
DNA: TGTGCCAGCAGCCCCTATACGACGCTAGCCAAAAACATTCAGTACTTC
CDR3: CASSPYTTLAKNIQYF

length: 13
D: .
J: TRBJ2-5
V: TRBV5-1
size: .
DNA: TGCGCCAGCAGAGGGGTAGGGTCGGAGACCCAGTACTTC
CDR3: CASRGVGSETQYF

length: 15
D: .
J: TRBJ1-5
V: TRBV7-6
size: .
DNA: TGTGCCAGCAGCTTAGTAGGAGACAGTATTCAGCCCCAGCATTTT
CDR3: CASSLVGDSIQPQHF